The T cell receptor (beta chain) under discussion was sequenced for a study of cytomegalovirus exposure and HLA in healthy donors. Germline V gene sequence: CDR1 MGHDK, CDR2 SYGVNS. The CDR3 length is 14 residues. Trimming took 3 bases from V and 9 from J, leaving 15 bases between them. About this clone itself: As yet, its antigen is unknown.

PCR amplification relied on 60 Vbeta primers (plus 13 Jbeta primers). Using immunoSEQ multiplex PCR, the repertoire was profiled, and TCRdb retains in-frame clones only, with some absent. This table has some 200,000 clones, around 64% appearing once. Study-wide findings and caveats: Highest at DRB1 and lowest at HLA-C, TCR association rates differed among HLA loci in a later analysis.

This clonotype was obtained from a man in his forties in good health and CMV-seropositive. The source material was PBMCs. The chain combines TRBV25-1 with TRBJ2-1, with a tentative D call TRBD1 (6 bases). This CDR3 reads CASSDPGARGEQFF. CDR3 nucleotides: TGTGCCAGCAGTGATCCCGGGGCCAGGGGTGAGCAGTTCTTC.